The 12 T cell receptor beta chains reported below all come from one sample, sequenced in a study of shared clonotypes between healthy human individuals. TCRdb keeps only in-frame clones here, not all; method: immunoSEQ multiplex PCR. Of 520,000 or so clones listed, 60% to 85% are singletons. The sequencing input was PBMCs. The receptors derive from a woman aged 40 to 50 in good health. Some clones in this sample may be carry-over from other donors' samples.

The chain combines TRBV18 with TRBJ1-4; D is unclear. Germline values: CDR1 KGHSH, CDR2 LQKENI. CDR3 size: 12 residues. Trimming removed 3 bases from V and 8 bases from J, with 7 bases in between. The CDR3 loop is CASSPEYEKLFF. The DNA for the CDR3 is TGTGCCAGCTCACCGGAGTACGAAAAACTGTTTTTT. The full variable domain, with the rest looked up from reference TRBV18 and TRBJ1-4, is NAGVMQNPRHLVRRRGQEARLRCSPMKGHSHVYWYRQLPEEGLKFMVYLQKENIIDESGMPKERFSAEFPKEGPSILRIQQVVRGDSAAYFCASSPEYEKLFFGSGTQLSVL.

The J gene is TRBJ2-1, the V gene TRBV30, with 9 bases aligning to TRBD2. Looked up from germline, CDR1 is GTSNPN and CDR2 is SVGIG (reference sequence). The junction had 2 bases not matched to a gene; V was cut back by 2 bases and J by 3 bases. This CDR3 has 14 amino acids. CDR3 nucleotide sequence: TGTGCCTGGAGTAGGACTAGCGACTACAATGAGCAGTTCTTC. It yields the protein CAWSRTSDYNEQFF.

V and J are TRBV7-6 and TRBJ2-3; D unresolved. The V end was cut by 1 base, the J end by 0 bases, with 8 bases between. This CDR3 has 15 residues. Germline V gives CDR1 SGHVS, CDR2 FNYEAQ. The CDR3 DNA reads as TGTGCCAGCAGCTTAGGGCCAACTAGCACAGATACGCAGTATTTT. This translates into CASSLGPTSTDTQYF. The full variable domain, completed using reference TRBV7-6 and TRBJ2-3, is GAGVSQSPRYKVTKRGQDVALRCDPISGHVSLYWYRQALGQGPEFLTYFNYEAQQDKSGLPNDRFSAERPEGSISTLTIQRTEQRDSAMYRCASSLGPTSTDTQYFGPGTRLTVL.

In DNA, the CDR3 is TGTGCCAGCAGCGTGATAGCGGGAATCGCCTACGAGCAGTACTTC. It encodes CASSVIAGIAYEQYF. The chain couples TRBV7-2 to TRBJ2-7; 8 bases agree with TRBD2. This CDR3 region has 15 residues. CDR1 and CDR2 from the germline V gene are SGHTA and FQGNSA. V lost 5 bases and J lost 2; bases outside the gene matches: 8.

This clone was seen at least ten times. The CDR3 nucleotides read TGTGCCAGCAGCTTGACAGGGGGCAAAGGAAACACCATATATTTT. It is translated as CASSLTGGKGNTIYF. The chain is built from TRBV6-1 and TRBJ1-3; 10 bases map to TRBD1. The CDR3 is 15 residues long. Unmatched junction bases numbered 6, after V lost 6 bases and J lost 4 bases. The V gene's germline CDR1 is MNHNS and CDR2 SASEGT.

The CDR3: CAWSGGYSGSADTQYF. The CDR3 DNA reads as TGTGCCTGGAGTGGGGGATATAGCGGGAGCGCAGATACGCAGTATTTT. The chain carries TRBV30 and TRBJ2-3; TRBD2 matches at 9 bases. This CDR3 region has 16 residues. Trimming removed 1 base from V and 4 bases from J; junction bases left unmatched: 9. Germline CDR1 and CDR2: GTSNPN and SVGIG (reference sequence).

V gene TRBV4-1 combines with J gene TRBJ1-1; D remains ambiguous. Germline V CDR1 and CDR2: MGHRA, YSYEKL. Trimming stripped 4 bases from V and 0 bases from J, with 9 bases between. The CDR3 runs to 14 residues. CDR3 DNA: TGCGCCAGCAGCCTGATGGTGCTGAACACTGAAGCTTTCTTT. This gives the protein CASSLMVLNTEAFF.

This chain joins TRBV29-1 and TRBJ2-3; D remains unclear. The CDR3 length is 17 residues. Germline-derived CDR1 and CDR2 are SQVTM and ANQGSEA. V was shortened by 5 bases and J by 0 bases, with 21 bases between the two germline ends. CDR3 protein: CSVRSASGISSTDTQYF. Here the CDR3 DNA reads TGCAGCGTTCGTTCAGCATCCGGAATCTCTAGCACAGATACGCAGTATTTT.

This chain connects TRBV7-2 to TRBJ2-5, with TRBD1 as a possible D gene (6 bases). Trimming shortened V by 1 base and J by 5 bases, and 14 bases separated the two germline ends. The CDR3 totals 15 residues. Germline V gene data show CDR1 as SGHTA and CDR2 as FQGNSA. For the CDR3, the DNA is TGTGCCAGCAGCTTAGACAGGGCGCGGTGGGAGACCCAGTACTTC. As protein: CASSLDRARWETQYF.

This clone was seen once. V and J are TRBV11-1 and TRBJ2-7; TRBD2 matches at 7 bases. CDR1 SGHAT and CDR2 FQDESV come from the germline V gene (reference sequence). Unmatched junction bases numbered 9, after V lost 1 base and J lost 3 bases. The CDR3 covers 16 residues. CDR3 nucleotides: TGTGCCAGCAGCTTAGGCCTCGGGAGGAATTTCTACGAGCAGTACTTC. This gives the protein CASSLGLGRNFYEQYF.

The rearrangement joins TRBV28 to TRBJ2-1, with 8 bases aligning to TRBD2. The junction had 9 bases not matched to a gene; V was cut back by 6 bases and J by 2 bases. CDR1 is MDHEN and CDR2 is SYDVKM in the germline V gene. The CDR3 sequence is 16 residues long. CDR3 nucleotide sequence: TGTGCCAGCAGCCCTTGGGAGCGGGAGACCTACAATGAGCAGTTCTTC. Amino acid sequence: CASSPWERETYNEQFF. Complete variable domain (other parts from reference TRBV28 and TRBJ2-1): DVKVTQSSRYLVKRTGEKVFLECVQDMDHENMFWYRQDPGLGLRLIYFSYDVKMKEKGDIPEGYSVSREKKERFSLILESASTNQTSMYLCASSPWERETYNEQFFGPGTRLTVL.

CDR3 sequence: CASSLAGQAYGYTF. CDR3 DNA: TGTGCCAGCAGCTTAGCGGGACAGGCCTATGGCTACACCTTC. This rearrangement joins TRBV7-2 to TRBJ1-2, with 8 bases aligning to TRBD1. CDR3 length: 14 amino acids. Germline V gene sequence: CDR1 SGHTA, CDR2 FQGNSA. The V and J ends lost 0 bases and 4 bases, in that order; junction bases with no gene match: 1.